The 13 T cell receptor beta chains below were found in one sample sequenced in a study of vaccination and CD4 T cells after COVID-19. Treatment noted: approximately 9-day PBMC culture with coronavirus spike peptide pools or control peptides (ViraFEST assay). Their recognized antigens are unknown. The Oncomine TCR Beta short-read assay sequenced DNA from cultured CD4+ T cells. Each CDR3 protein gets one entry after TCRdb re-called the PCR reads with MiXCR. The table includes about 11,000 distinct CDR3 sequences, 32% detected once. Here the sequenced sample was CD4+ T cells from blood, cultured in vitro, taken after SARS-CoV-2 vaccination. The receptors here all came from a human donor who had recovered from COVID-19.

This clonotype was detected only a few times. The rearrangement uses TRBV24-1 and TRBJ2-2; no clear D. There are 16 residues in the CDR3. Germline V gene sequence: CDR1 KGHDR, CDR2 SFDVKD. The V gene lost 1 base and the J gene lost 3 bases, with 11 bases spanning the gap. This CDR3 reads CATSDLSQKYTGELFF. In nucleotides, the CDR3 is TGTGCCACCAGTGATTTAAGCCAGAAATACACCGGGGAGCTGTTTTTT.

V gene TRBV30 combines with J gene TRBJ2-7; D tentatively fits TRBD1 or TRBD2 (5 bases each). Germline V CDR1 and CDR2: GTSNPN, SVGIG (reference sequence). The CDR3 contains 12 residues. The V and J ends lost 0 bases and 5 bases respectively, with 8 bases between them. Here the CDR3 DNA reads TGTGCCTGGAGTGTAATGGGGGACGAGCAGTACTTC. Residues: CAWSVMGDEQYF.

This clonotype has a handful of counts. The rearrangement links TRBV7-2 to TRBJ2-1; 9 nucleotides agree with TRBD2. This CDR3 is 16 amino acids long. Germline CDR1 is SGHTA and CDR2 is FQGNSA. V was clipped by 3 bases and J by 0 bases; unmatched bases: 3. DNA of the CDR3: TGTGCCAGCAGCTTCCCAGCGGGAGGCTCCTACAATGAGCAGTTCTTC. As protein: CASSFPAGGSYNEQFF.

The V and J genes are TRBV6-2 or TRBV6-3 and TRBJ2-3; D gene ambiguous. The CDR3 runs 14 residues. Trimming removed 2 bases at V and 7 bases at J, with 13 bases between. Germline values: CDR1 MNHEY, CDR2 SVGEGT. DNA for the CDR3: TGTGCCAGCAGTTACCAGTCTTCCTCGAATACGCAGTATTTT. Its translation: CASSYQSSSNTQYF.

The V and J genes are TRBV5-4 and TRBJ1-2; no definite D call. The CDR3 totals 14 residues. V was trimmed by 0 bases and J by 11 bases, leaving 17 bases between them. From germline, CDR1 is SGHNT and CDR2 YYREEE (reference sequence). In DNA, the CDR3 is TGTGCCAGCAGCTTGGGGGTTATGGCTACACCGTACACCTTC. Its protein is CASSLGVMATPYTF.

The J gene is TRBJ1-1, the V gene TRBV10-1; D remains unclear. Germline-derived CDR1 and CDR2 are WNHNN and SYGVQD (reference sequence). The CDR3 is 15 amino acids. Deletions cut 0 bases from V and 0 bases from J, with 8 bases between. The DNA of the CDR3 is TGCGCCAGCAGTGAGTCAGGAAAACTGAACACTGAAGCTTTCTTT. This translates into CASSESGKLNTEAFF.

The genes are TRBV28 and TRBJ1-2, with TRBD1 identical over 7 bases. With V trimmed by 3 bases and J by 4 bases, 8 bases remained unmatched. The CDR3 has 15 amino acids. CDR1 MDHEN and CDR2 SYDVKM come from the germline V gene. This chain's CDR3 is CASSLTPWTGYGYTF. The DNA of the CDR3 is TGTGCCAGCAGTTTGACCCCTTGGACAGGCTATGGCTACACCTTC.

In this sample, this clonotype turned up a few times. This chain uses TRBV18 with TRBJ1-2; D uncertain. The CDR3 covers 11 residues. Deletions cut 3 bases from V and 6 bases from J, with 5 bases between. Germline CDR1 KGHSH, CDR2 LQKENI. The CDR3 loop reads CASSPVHGYTF. Here the CDR3 DNA reads TGTGCCAGCTCACCGGTACATGGCTACACCTTC.

This clonotype has more than one count but fewer than ten. This sequence joins TRBV19 and TRBJ2-1, with 11 nucleotides matching TRBD1. The ends lost 3 bases at V and 8 bases at J; junction bases unmatched: 9. Germline-derived CDR1 and CDR2 are LNHDA and SQIVND (reference sequence). The length of the CDR3 is 16 residues. CDR3 nucleotides: TGTGCCAGTAGTATCCGCCTAGGGACAGGGGGAGATGAGCAGTTCTTC. This gives the protein CASSIRLGTGGDEQFF.

This clonotype was recorded a few times. The chain employs TRBV20-1 and TRBJ1-2, with D uncertain. From germline, CDR1 is DFQATT and CDR2 SNEGSKA (reference sequence). This CDR3 contains 15 residues. Trimming left V 3 bases short and J 3 bases short, with 17 bases between. DNA of the CDR3: TGCAGTGCTAGGGTGAATCGGGTGGGAGACTATGGCTACACCTTC. It encodes CSARVNRVGDYGYTF.

The chain has TRBV20-1 and TRBJ2-2, with D possibly matching TRBD1 (5 bases). The germline V gene encodes CDR1 DFQATT and CDR2 SNEGSKA (reference sequence). The CDR3 is made up of 13 amino acids. V dropped 6 bases and J dropped 5 bases, with 13 bases sitting between them. The CDR3 here is CSARRQTTGELFF. CDR3 bases: TGCAGTGCCCGCAGACAGACAACCGGGGAGCTGTTTTTT.

V and J are TRBV5-6 and TRBJ2-5; TRBD1 matches at 9 bases. In germline, CDR1 is SGHDT, CDR2 YYEEEE. CDR3 length: 18 residues. With 1 base clipped from V and 7 bases from J, the junction kept 17 bases outside the gene matches. CDR3 DNA sequence: TGTGCCAGCAGCTTGATGGGGACAGGGCGAGCAATTAGGACGACCCAGTACTTC. Translating gives CASSLMGTGRAIRTTQYF.

This chain joins TRBV6-2 or TRBV6-3 and TRBJ1-5, with 8 bases aligning to TRBD1. CDR3 length: 15 amino acids. CDR1 and CDR2 (germline): MNHEY, SVGEGT. V was clipped by 7 bases and J by 1 base; unmatched bases: 6. This chain's CDR3 is CASTLTGGSNQPQHF. As DNA, the CDR3 is TGTGCCAGCACTCTAACAGGGGGAAGCAATCAGCCCCAGCATTTT.